A selection of T cell receptor beta chains follows, all from one sample in a study of T cells in Graves' hyperthyroidism and ophthalmopathy. TCRdb fed the multiplex PCR reads into MiXCR, producing one record per CDR3 protein. The sample lists about 350,000 distinct CDR3 sequences; approximately 14% were seen once. The sample taken for sequencing was blood. These receptors were collected from a woman aged 25 to 39 with Graves' hyperthyroidism. The CDR3 runs from the conserved cysteine through the conserved F or W. A D gene is named only where the DNA matches it firmly. Expanded clones are given a class, and other clones once, few, many or no size at all.

CDR3 DNA | CDR3 protein | clone size | V gene | D gene | J gene
TGTGCCAGCAGCTTAGAGTCTCTAGCAAATGAGCAGTTCTTC | CASSLESLANEQFF | few | TRBV7-8 | NA | TRBJ2-1
TGTGCCAGCAGCTTAGTAAGTCCAGATACGCAGTATTTT | CASSLVSPDTQYF | many | TRBV7-9 | NA | TRBJ2-3
TGTGCCAGCAGCCGGCCGGGACTAGCGGGAAACACAGATACGCAGTATTTT | CASSRPGLAGNTDTQYF | NA | TRBV13 | TRBD2 | TRBJ2-3
TGTGCCAGCTACGGGACAGGGGTCACCTACGAGCAGTACTTC | CASYGTGVTYEQYF | many | TRBV6-1 | TRBD1 | TRBJ2-7
TGCAGTGGGCGGGGACTAGCGGGAGGGATATTTACGTGCGAGCAGTACTTC | CSGRGLAGGIFTCEQYF | once | TRBV20-1 | TRBD2 | TRBJ2-7
TGCGCCAGCAGCCAGATCGGAGGTGGGGAGGGCTACACCTTC | CASSQIGGGEGYTF | NA | TRBV4-1 | NA | TRBJ1-2
TGTGCCACCCAAAGACAGACTCACTCTGGAAACACCATATATTTT | CATQRQTHSGNTIYF | many | TRBV2 | NA | TRBJ1-3
TGCGCCAGCAGCTTGGCTGTCGTCGGGACAGGGGATGAGCAGTTCTTC | CASSLAVVGTGDEQFF | many | TRBV5-1 | TRBD1 | TRBJ2-1
TGTGCCAGCAGTTTGACGGGGTATTGGGAGCAGTTCTTC | CASSLTGYWEQFF | few | TRBV12-3/TRBV12-4 | NA | TRBJ2-1
TGTGCCAGCAGCACCCAGACAGGGGGCACTGAAAAACTGTTTTTT | CASSTQTGGTEKLFF | NA | TRBV7-9 | TRBD1 | TRBJ1-4
TGTGCCAGCAGTTTCGAACTAGCGGGATCCAATGAGCAGTTCTTC | CASSFELAGSNEQFF | few | TRBV6-1 | TRBD2 | TRBJ2-1
TGCGCCAGCAGTGCAAGGGGAGGGGAGCTGTTTTTT | CASSARGGELFF | few | TRBV10-1 | NA | TRBJ2-2
TGTGCCAGCAGAGTAGCGGGAGACCAAGAGACCCAGTACTTC | CASRVAGDQETQYF | few | TRBV28 | TRBD2 | TRBJ2-5
TGTGCCAGCAGCTTGGGAGGGGATAGCAATCAGCCCCAGCATTTT | CASSLGGDSNQPQHF | many | TRBV9 | NA | TRBJ1-5
TGTGCCAGCAGTTTAATTACAGGTGGAAAAGAGACCCAGTACTTC | CASSLITGGKETQYF | many | TRBV28 | NA | TRBJ2-5
TGCGCCAGCAGCCAAGATGTATCCCGGACTAGCGGGCCCCTATGGCAGTACTTC | CASSQDVSRTSGPLWQYF | NA | TRBV4-1 | TRBD2 | TRBJ2-7
TGTGCCAGCAGTCGACCTACCGGGACCCTCAAAGACATTCAGTACTTC | CASSRPTGTLKDIQYF | many | TRBV28 | NA | TRBJ2-4
TGCAGCGTCCAACCGAAAGGACAGGGGGCGTTGACTGAAGCTTTCTTT | CSVQPKGQGALTEAFF | many | TRBV29-1 | TRBD1 | TRBJ1-1
TGTGCCAGCAGTCTCCGATACCCGGGACTAGCGGGGTACAATGAGCAGTTCTTC | CASSLRYPGLAGYNEQFF | NA | TRBV6-2/TRBV6-3 | TRBD2 | TRBJ2-1
TGTGCCGCGGGCGGACTCGCAACTAATGAAAAACTGTTTTTT | CAAGGLATNEKLFF | many | TRBV10-3 | NA | TRBJ1-4
TGTGCCTGGAGTGGGCCGACAGGGAGAGCTTTCTTT | CAWSGPTGRAFF | few | TRBV30 | TRBD1 | TRBJ1-1
TGTGCCAGCAGTTTGTTGGGTTCGAACACCGGGGAGCTGTTTTTT | CASSLLGSNTGELFF | many | TRBV27 | NA | TRBJ2-2
TGTGCTAGTGGTCCGAACCGGGACTCCACCTACGAGCAGTACTTC | CASGPNRDSTYEQYF | many | TRBV12-5 | NA | TRBJ2-7
TGTGCCAGCAGTCAAGTCGGAGACGGCTACACCTTC | CASSQVGDGYTF | many | TRBV28 | NA | TRBJ1-2
TGTGCCAGCACCTCTAGCGGGGGTGAGCAGTTCTTC | CASTSSGGEQFF | few | TRBV7-9 | TRBD2 | TRBJ2-1
TGTGCCAGCGGCCTGGGGGATACGCAGTATTTT | CASGLGDTQYF | NA | TRBV9 | NA | TRBJ2-3
TGTGCCAGCAGCGTAGGAGGGACCAGAGAGACCCAGTACTTC | CASSVGGTRETQYF | once | TRBV9 | NA | TRBJ2-5
TGCGCCAGCAGCTTGGGGTTCGCTGAAGCTTTCTTT | CASSLGFAEAFF | NA | TRBV5-1 | NA | TRBJ1-1
TGTGCCAGCAGTGACCCTCCGTACAATGAGCAGTTCTTC | CASSDPPYNEQFF | few | TRBV28 | NA | TRBJ2-1